This T cell receptor (beta chain) comes out of a study of memory CD4+ T cells and cytomegalovirus serostatus (dated by TCRdb to the late 2010s). Notes on the research overall: The cohort comprised around 35 healthy Belgian adults, 9 CMV seropositive and around 24 CMV seronegative. CD4+ memory TCRbeta repertoires of a Belgian cohort with known cytomegalovirus serostatus were sequenced in order to replicate a published TCR-based CMV serostatus classifier. The study at large found these results: The results were interpreted as suggesting that the CMV-associated TCR signature is largely present in the CD4+ memory repertoire. CMV serostatus prediction reached a median bootstrapped AUC of roughly 0.96 with the original framework and about 0.93 with a US-trained random forest. On the Belgian cohort, the classifier built on the original framework reached a median bootstrapped AUC of around 0.95, with a 95% CI of 0.76-1.00. Among the roughly 160 previously reported CMV-associated TCRbeta sequences, approximately 67 showed up in the CD4+ memory repertoires, with each one found in between one and five individuals. Only CD4+CD45RO+ memory cells were sequenced, in contrast to the original study, in which naive and memory CD4+ and CD8+ populations were covered.

The Quick-DNA Microprep Kit was used to extract genomic DNA from the sorted cells. TCRbeta DNA was amplified with the immunoSEQ hsTCRbeta kit following the manufacturer's protocol. An Illumina MiSeq instrument was used to sequence the TCRbeta libraries. The study's own analysis went as follows. Following removal of out-of-frame sequences, 2.4 million or so distinct TCRbeta sequences were retained, with an average of roughly 67,000 per individual. Two values were used to score each individual: the count of about 150 previously reported CMV-associated TCRbeta sequences and the total count of productive distinct TCRbeta sequences. A beta-binomial model was reimplemented in Python, and random forests from scikit-learn, run with default parameters, were trained on data from the US cohort. On the Belgian cohort, classifier performance was reported as the median AUC, along with percentile confidence intervals, across 10,000 bootstrap iterations. The source is immuneACCESS, and TCRdb retained only in-frame sequences with V and J called. Part of the clones is not carried over; for the studies checked, unresolved V genes explain less than half of this, and the remainder is unexplained. That table supplies the V and J calls and clone size; D and trimming were determined from the DNA. This sample holds 45,000 to 70,000 clones; more than 70% were observed only once. Roughly 0.5% of the sample rests with the top ten.

A FACSAria II was used to sort memory CD4+ T cells, defined as single viable CD3+CD4+CD8-CD45RO+ cells. CMV serostatus was determined using a Roche Elecsys assay that detects serum IgG against CMV pp150, pp28, p38 and p52. After the samples were thawed, total CD4+ T cells were enriched through positive selection using CD4 magnetic microbeads. Samples originated from another study that specifically interrogated the CD4+ T cell memory repertoire. Peripheral blood mononuclear cells were isolated and cryopreserved according to standard operating procedures, and serum was kept at -80 degrees C. CD3-PerCP (BW264/56), CD4-APC (RPA-T4), CD45RO-PE (UCHT1) and CD8-Pacific Orange (3B5) antibodies were used for staining, and non-viable cells were excluded with Sytox blue. A remark on this clone: It lacks a known antigen. No quality values exist for individual bases; no much larger clone is one base distant.

V was cut back by 3 bases and J by 7 bases, leaving a gap of 7 bases between them. CDR1 and CDR2 (SGHVS, FNYEAQ) derive from the germline V gene. Inclusive of the bounding cysteine and phenylalanine, the CDR3 is 11 residues long. CDR3 DNA is the only sequence kept; it has 33 bases, read in frame from the first base. The receptor was isolated from an adult in good health and CMV-seronegative. Some clones in this sample may be carry-over from other donors' samples. The chain is made from TRBV7-6 and TRBJ2-7, with the D segment possibly TRBD1 or TRBD2, each aligning over 5 bases. The specimen sequenced was memory CD4+ T cells from blood. The DNA sequence is as follows: TGTGCCAGCAGCTTTGGGGGAGAGCAGTACTTC. Protein translation: CASSFGGEQYF.